Each of the 3 T cell receptor beta chains below was sequenced from the same sample in a study of Ad26.COV2.S vaccination and SARS-CoV-2 variants. Assay used: immunoSEQ multiplex PCR; TCRdb lists only in-frame clones, some missing. The sample lists 300,000 to 350,000 clones, around 88% occurring once. Treatment of the sample: 15 to 20 received Ad26.COV2.S at low or high dose, single or two shots; 5 received placebo; per-sample allocation not given. Sample collection was performed on day 63 after the first vaccine or placebo injection. The source was peripheral blood, collected in a trial of Ad26.COV2.S vaccine versus placebo. Receptors originate from a person between 18 and 59 years old who received the Ad26.COV2.S COVID-19 vaccine or a placebo.

The J gene is TRBJ1-4, the V gene TRBV2, with D maybe TRBD1 (6 bases). The V gene's germline CDR1 is SNHLY and CDR2 FYNNEI. The CDR3 loop spans 13 amino acids. Trimming left V 5 bases short and J 8 bases short, with 12 bases between. DNA for the CDR3: TGTGCCAGCAGTTGGGACAAACGGGAAAAACTGTTTTTT. Encoded protein: CASSWDKREKLFF.

V gene TRBV6-5 combines with J gene TRBJ1-3; D ambiguous. V lost 6 bases, J lost 0 bases, and 9 bases lay in between. The germline V gene has CDR1 MNHEY and CDR2 SVGAGI. The CDR3 loop spans 14 amino acids. CDR3 region: CASRDSSSGNTIYF. CDR3 DNA: TGTGCCAGCAGGGACTCAAGCTCTGGAAACACCATATATTTT.

The chain links TRBV4-1 to TRBJ1-1; weak D call: TRBD1 (5 bases). V lost 0 bases to trimming and J lost 3 bases, with 11 bases between them. Germline assignment: CDR1 MGHRA and CDR2 YSYEKL. This CDR3 region has 15 residues. The chain's CDR3 is CASSQDDRPYTEAFF. As DNA, the CDR3 is TGCGCCAGCAGCCAAGACGACAGACCATACACTGAAGCTTTCTTT.